One and the same sample provided the 11 T cell receptor beta chains below, sequenced in a study of blood T cell repertoires in COVID-19. Assay used: immunoSEQ multiplex PCR; TCRdb lists only in-frame clones, some missing. The sample includes approximately 200,000 clones, roughly 80% of them seen just once. Sequencing input: peripheral blood. These receptors all come from a woman in her fifties or sixties with acute or convalescent COVID-19.

Turning to this clone: Its ends do not fully match the called genes, so a read error is possible. The chain has TRBV10-1 and TRBJ2-5; TRBD1 aligns across 8 bases. Per the germline V gene, CDR1 is WNHNN and CDR2 is SYGVQD (reference sequence). The CDR3 runs 19 residues. The chain's CDR3 is CANSRTRTGRPTPQETQYF. The DNA for the CDR3 is TGCGCCAACAGTCGAACGCGGACAGGGAGGCCTACCCCACAAGAGACCCAGTACTTC.

This clone was seen a handful of times. The CDR3 bases are TGTGCCTGGGAGGGACGGGGGAAACTGTTTTTT. Amino acids: CAWEGRGKLFF. J is TRBJ1-4 and V is TRBV30; D is possibly TRBD1 (5 bases). Trimming took off 5 bases at V and 11 bases at J, with 12 bases between the two ends. Germline V gene sequence: CDR1 GTSNPN, CDR2 SVGIG (reference sequence). The CDR3 extends over 11 amino acids.

This rearrangement joins TRBV9 to TRBJ1-1; D possibly corresponds to TRBD1 (5 bases). The CDR3 sequence is 11 residues long. V was clipped by 7 bases and J by 3 bases, with 7 bases between them. CDR1 is SGDLS, CDR2 YYNGEE, per germline. The CDR3, as DNA: TGTGCCAGCGGCAGGGACACTGAAGCTTTCTTT. It yields the protein CASGRDTEAFF. The whole variable domain, remainder taken from reference TRBV9 and TRBJ1-1, is DSGVTQTPKHLITATGQRVTLRCSPRSGDLSVYWYQQSLDQGLQFLIQYYNGEERAKGNILERFSAQQFPDLHSELNLSSLELGDSALYFCASGRDTEAFFGQGTRLTVV.

The rearrangement uses TRBV7-3 and TRBJ2-3, with D perhaps TRBD1 (6 bases). V shed 5 bases and J shed 0 bases, with 12 bases lying between them. Germline V gene data show CDR1 as SGHTA and CDR2 as FQGTGA. There are 15 residues in the CDR3. CDR3 in amino acids: CASSIRGSSTDTQYF. The CDR3 DNA is TGTGCCAGCAGCATCAGGGGTTCTAGCACAGATACGCAGTATTTT.

In the case of this clone: Additional DNA sequences in this sample encode the identical CDR3. This chain connects TRBV18 to TRBJ1-1, with TRBD1 identical over 8 bases. The germline CDR1 and CDR2 sequences are KGHSH and LQKENI. V lost 6 bases to trimming and J lost 0 bases; unmatched junction nucleotides: 3. The CDR3 loop spans 14 amino acids. The CDR3 protein is CASSRQGMNTEAFF. The DNA of the CDR3 is TGTGCCAGCTCCCGACAGGGGATGAACACTGAAGCTTTCTTT.

A single count supports this clone. The chain combines TRBV2 with TRBJ2-5; 11 bases line up with TRBD1. The CDR3 loop spans 15 amino acids. Germline-derived CDR1 and CDR2 are SNHLY and FYNNEI. After removal of 7 bases from V and 4 bases from J, the junction contained 8 bases not matched to a gene. The CDR3 here is CASNGQGAGRETQYF. In DNA, the CDR3 is TGTGCCAGCAATGGACAGGGGGCCGGGCGAGAGACCCAGTACTTC.

This chain uses TRBV7-8 with TRBJ1-1; D is undetermined. Germline V gene lookup returns CDR1 SGHVS and CDR2 FQNEAQ. Trimming took 4 bases from V and 3 from J, leaving 9 bases between them. The CDR3 has 13 amino acids. In DNA, the CDR3 is TGTGCCAGCAGCTCTAAAATGGACACTGAAGCTTTCTTT. It codes for CASSSKMDTEAFF.

The genes are TRBV2 and TRBJ1-5; D is undetermined. Trimming cost V 5 bases and J 6 bases, with 11 bases left between them. Germline CDR1 and CDR2: SNHLY and FYNNEI. This CDR3 is built from 13 residues. CDR3 residues: CASSQELGQPQHF. The DNA for the CDR3 is TGTGCCAGCAGTCAGGAACTTGGTCAGCCCCAGCATTTT.

The genes are TRBV19 and TRBJ2-7; 7 bases line up with TRBD1. The V gene end was trimmed by 3 bases and the J gene end by 1 base; junction bases not matched to a gene: 3. The CDR3 length is 14 residues. CDR1 and CDR2 from the germline V gene are LNHDA and SQIVND (reference sequence). CDR3 nucleotides: TGTGCCAGTAGTATCAGGACAGGTTCCTACGAGCAGTACTTC. The encoded protein is CASSIRTGSYEQYF. Full variable domain (outside the CDR3, taken from reference TRBV19 and TRBJ2-7): DGGITQSPKYLFRKEGQNVTLSCEQNLNHDAMYWYRQDPGQGLRLIYYSQIVNDFQKGDIAEGYSVSREKKESFPLTVTSAQKNPTAFYLCASSIRTGSYEQYFGPGTRLTVT.

The rearrangement links TRBV12-3 or TRBV12-4 to TRBJ1-2; D gene unclear. The length of the CDR3 is 13 residues. V was trimmed by 6 bases and J by 4 bases, leaving 12 bases between them. CDR3 protein: CASSKNRGYGYTF. The CDR3 coding sequence is TGTGCCAGCAGCAAAAACCGGGGCTATGGCTACACCTTC.

The chain is built from TRBV25-1 and TRBJ2-1; 12 positions agree with TRBD2. Unmatched junction bases numbered 6, after V lost 3 bases and J lost 9 bases. The CDR3 runs to 15 residues. The germline gives CDR1 MGHDK, CDR2 SYGVNS. DNA of the CDR3: TGTGCCAGCAGTGATCTAGCGGGGGGGCCGGGTGAGCAGTTCTTC. The encoded protein is CASSDLAGGPGEQFF.